A selection of T cell receptor beta chains follows, all from one sample in a study of blood T cell repertoires in COVID-19. Method: immunoSEQ multiplex PCR; TCRdb's copy keeps in-frame clones and lacks some. The sample has 43,000 or so clones, roughly 85% seen once. Material: peripheral blood. The receptor set was obtained from a man between 60 and 75 years old with active COVID-19. The CDR3 runs from the conserved cysteine through the conserved F or W. D genes are given only for firm matches. Not every row has a clone size; where given, it reads once, few, many or a size class.

. TRBJ2-7 TRBV27 . CASRPQGFDSYEQYF TGTGCCAGCAGACCACAGGGATTTGACTCCTACGAGCAGTACTTC
. TRBJ2-1 TRBV23-1 . CASSQRDFNEQFF TGCGCCAGCAGTCAACGGGACTTCAATGAGCAGTTCTTC
. TRBJ1-2 TRBV3-1/TRBV3-2 TRBD1 CASSPAGGYGYTF TGTGCCAGCAGCCCGGCAGGGGGCTATGGCTACACCTTC
. TRBJ2-3 TRBV28 . CASSPYGWETDTQYF TGTGCCAGCTCTCCCTATGGCTGGGAGACAGATACGCAGTATTTT
. TRBJ2-7 TRBV7-8 TRBD2 CASSQTSGRSYEQYF TGTGCCAGCAGCCAGACTAGCGGGAGGTCCTACGAGCAGTACTTC
. TRBJ2-2 TRBV5-4 . CASSLLLNTGELFF TGTGCCAGCAGCTTGCTACTGAACACCGGGGAGCTGTTTTTT
once TRBJ2-1 TRBV5-1 . CASSLKITGEDTNEQFF TGCGCCAGCAGCTTAAAAATAACAGGGGAGGACACCAATGAGCAGTTCTTC
. TRBJ1-2 TRBV18 . CASSRPEGGYGYTF TGTGCCAGCTCCCGCCCCGAAGGAGGCTATGGCTACACCTTC
. TRBJ2-3 TRBV5-1 . CASSAGSSTDTQYF TGCGCCAGCAGCGCGGGGTCTAGCACAGATACGCAGTATTTT
once TRBJ2-1 TRBV5-1 . CASSLVVTAEQFF TGCGCCAGCAGCTTGGTAGTGACAGCCGAGCAGTTCTTC
. TRBJ2-2 TRBV10-3 . CAIRQQGTTGELFF TGTGCCATCAGACAACAGGGTACCACCGGGGAGCTGTTTTTT
once TRBJ1-2 TRBV7-9 . CASSLEIEWTYGYTF TGTGCCAGCAGCTTAGAAATAGAGTGGACTTATGGCTACACCTTC
once TRBJ2-3 TRBV3-1/TRBV3-2 TRBD2 CASSLTSGFSTDTQYF TGTGCCAGCAGTCTGACTAGCGGGTTTAGCACAGATACGCAGTATTTT
. TRBJ2-5 TRBV9 . CASSVGRAETQYF TGTGCCAGCAGCGTAGGCAGGGCAGAGACCCAGTACTTC
. TRBJ2-3 TRBV27 TRBD2 CASSPLAGASTDTQYF TGTGCCAGCAGTCCCCTAGCGGGTGCTAGCACAGATACGCAGTATTTT
. TRBJ2-2 TRBV28 TRBD1 CATQGQVTGELFF TGTGCCACCCAGGGACAGGTCACCGGGGAGCTGTTTTTT
. TRBJ2-7 TRBV7-2 TRBD2 CASSLAAGGYEQYF TGTGCCAGCAGCTTAGCCGCGGGAGGGTACGAGCAGTACTTC
. TRBJ2-1 TRBV19 TRBD2 CASSSSGGEGQFF TGTGCCAGTAGTTCTAGCGGGGGGGAGGGGCAGTTCTTC
few TRBJ2-7 TRBV24-1 TRBD1 CATRARGRGEQYF TGTGCCACCCGGGCCAGGGGGCGCGGCGAGCAGTACTTC
. TRBJ2-7 TRBV10-1 TRBD1 CASSDHRDSYEQYF TGCGCCAGCAGCGACCACCGGGACAGCTACGAGCAGTACTTC
. TRBJ2-1 TRBV7-7 . CASSLGSASANEQFF TGTGCCAGCAGCTTAGGATCGGCTAGCGCTAATGAGCAGTTCTTC
few TRBJ2-3 TRBV4-2 TRBD1 CASSQDEGTGRDTQYF TGTGCCAGCAGCCAAGATGAGGGGACAGGGAGGGATACGCAGTATTTT
. TRBJ2-1 TRBV27 . CASSLAPAESYNEQFF TGTGCCAGCAGTTTAGCCCCCGCGGAATCCTACAATGAGCAGTTCTTC
once TRBJ1-5 TRBV7-6 TRBD1 CASSAGTGGGGSNQPQHF TGTGCCAGCAGCGCAGGGACAGGGGGCGGGGGTAGCAATCAGCCCCAGCATTTT
. TRBJ2-3 TRBV7-2 TRBD2 CASSFATTSGRTDTQYF TGTGCCAGCAGCTTTGCAACGACTAGCGGGAGAACAGATACGCAGTATTTT
. TRBJ2-7 TRBV27 . CASSFRGSGEQYF TGTGCCAGCAGCTTCCGGGGGTCAGGCGAGCAGTACTTC
. TRBJ2-2 TRBV18 . CASAVLNTGELFF TGTGCCAGCGCGGTTCTTAACACCGGGGAGCTGTTTTTT
few TRBJ2-7 TRBV28 TRBD1 CASKQTGTYEQYF TGTGCCAGCAAACAGACAGGGACCTACGAGCAGTACTTC